This T cell receptor (beta chain) appears in the sequencing data of a study of siplizumab effects on memory and regulatory T cells. Study-wide results and caveats: Alloreactive sequences traceable to unstimulated CD4+ memory cells were significantly reduced by siplizumab. Roughly 75-96% of proliferating clones (CD4+ or CD8+) could not be assigned a naive or memory phenotype. Few alloreactive clones mapped to unstimulated subsets. It seemed that naive T cells were more diverse than memory cells and were major contributors to the alloresponse.

Germline-derived CDR1 and CDR2 are MNHEY and SVGAGI. There are 11 residues in the CDR3. V lost 9 bases, J lost 4 bases, and 9 bases lay in between. Produced via immunoSEQ multiplex PCR; TCRdb's table is partial and in-frame only. This sample has fewer than 120,000 clones, with 92% found just once. On this clone itself: The antigen is unknown.

The specimen sequenced was CD4+ T cells sorted from blood. The V call is TRBV6-5, the J call TRBJ1-1; D unclear. The source of this sequence is a human donor in good health. The CDR3 sequence: CASRGGTEAFF. DNA for the CDR3: TGTGCCAGTCGTGGTGGCACTGAAGCTTTCTTT.